Listed below are T cell receptor beta chains from one sample, sequenced in a study of blood T cells in healthy people across ages. TCRdb reanalysed the 5' RACE reads using MiXCR and keeps one entry per CDR3 protein. The sample consists of some 1 million distinct CDR3 sequences, over 35% of them appearing once. Material for sequencing was blood. All receptors derive from a woman aged 55-70 years in good health. Both conserved end residues are part of each CDR3. D genes are given only for firm matches. Some rows have no size entry. The others give once, few or many, or a class for an expanded clone.

few	TRBV12-3/TRBV12-4	NA	TRBJ1-5	TGTGCCAGCAGTTTTGGGGTTCGTCAGCCCCAGCATTTT	CASSFGVRQPQHF
few	TRBV20-1	NA	TRBJ2-5	TGCAGTGCTATGGGGTGGAGGGGAGGACAAGAGACCCAGTACTTC	CSAMGWRGGQETQYF
NA	TRBV12-5	TRBD1	TRBJ2-3	TGTGCTAGTGGCCAGGGGGCTTGGAGCACAGATACGCAGTATTTT	CASGQGAWSTDTQYF
NA	TRBV7-2	TRBD2	TRBJ2-7	TGTGCCAGCATCCCGAGACTAGCGGGCCTCAGCGAGCAGTACTTC	CASIPRLAGLSEQYF
NA	TRBV20-1	TRBD2	TRBJ2-1	TGCAGTGACACGGGACTAGCGGGGAATCACGACTACAATGAGCAGTTCTTC	CSDTGLAGNHDYNEQFF
few	TRBV28	TRBD1	TRBJ2-7	TGTGCCAGCCTGGGACAGGGTGACGAGCAGTACTTC	CASLGQGDEQYF
many	TRBV4-1	TRBD1	TRBJ2-7	TGCGCCAGCAGCCAAGGGGACAGAGCCTACGAGCAGTACTTC	CASSQGDRAYEQYF
NA	TRBV28	TRBD1	TRBJ2-2	TGTGCCAGCAGTACGGGACAGCTGGACACCGGGGAGCTGTTTTTT	CASSTGQLDTGELFF
NA	TRBV27	NA	TRBJ2-3	TGTGCCAGCAGTTCCGGGTCCATAGTGGATACGCAGTATTTT	CASSSGSIVDTQYF
few	TRBV20-1	NA	TRBJ1-2	TGCAGTGCTTTCCAACCGGGACGGAAATATGGCTACACCTTC	CSAFQPGRKYGYTF
few	TRBV20-1	TRBD2	TRBJ2-3	TGCAGTGCTGGGGATCAGACTAGCGGGAGGGTCACAGATACGCAGTATTTT	CSAGDQTSGRVTDTQYF
NA	TRBV6-1	NA	TRBJ2-7	TGTGCCAGCAGTCCGCCAGGGCCTGATCCCTACGAGCAGTACTTC	CASSPPGPDPYEQYF
NA	TRBV21-1	NA	TRBJ2-7	TGTGCCAGCAGCAAAAAAGACAGGGGGCCGGGGGAGCAGTACTTC	CASSKKDRGPGEQYF
few	TRBV7-2	NA	TRBJ2-7	TGTGCCAGCAGCCGGTGGGACACCTACGAGCAGTACTTC	CASSRWDTYEQYF
NA	TRBV28	NA	TRBJ1-4	TGTGCCAGCAGTGATGAAAAACTGTTTTTT	CASSDEKLFF
NA	TRBV6-4	TRBD1	TRBJ2-1	TGTGCCAGCAGTCTTACGGGACAGGGGAACAATGAGCAGTTCTTC	CASSLTGQGNNEQFF
NA	TRBV29-1	TRBD2	TRBJ2-5	TGCAGCGCCCAGACTAGCGGGGGGCTCCAAGAGACCCAGTACTTC	CSAQTSGGLQETQYF
few	TRBV6-5	NA	TRBJ2-7	TGTGCCAGCAGTACCCGGGGAGGGGGCCTCCACGAGCAGTACTTC	CASSTRGGGLHEQYF
NA	TRBV29-1	NA	TRBJ2-5	TGCAGCGTCCAATCCGGGCAAGAGACCCAGTACTTC	CSVQSGQETQYF
NA	TRBV6-1	TRBD2	TRBJ2-2	TGTGCCAGCAGGCGCGGACTAGCGGGAGGTAACACCGGGGAGCTGTTTTTT	CASRRGLAGGNTGELFF
few	TRBV12-3/TRBV12-4	NA	TRBJ2-3	TGTGCCAGCGGTGGCCATAGCACAGATACGCAGTATTTT	CASGGHSTDTQYF
NA	TRBV5-1	TRBD2	TRBJ2-1	TGCGCCAGCAGCCATAGCGGGACCGGCAAAGAGACCCAGTTCTTC	CASSHSGTGKETQFF
few	TRBV16	NA	TRBJ2-5	TGTGCCAGCAGCCAAACCGGGACCCAGTACTTC	CASSQTGTQYF
NA	TRBV5-1	TRBD1	TRBJ1-1	TGCGCCAGCAGCTTGGTCAGGGGGCTAGGCACTGAAGCTTTCTTT	CASSLVRGLGTEAFF
NA	TRBV12-5	NA	TRBJ2-1	TGTGCTAGTGGTTTGGCTCAACCCGGGGGAGATGAGCAGTTCTTC	CASGLAQPGGDEQFF
NA	TRBV27	TRBD2	TRBJ2-7	TGTGCCAGCAGCAAAGCGGGAGGGCCTACCTACGAGCAGTACTTC	CASSKAGGPTYEQYF
few	TRBV28	TRBD2	TRBJ2-1	TGTGCCAGCAACTTGGGAGGGGCTCTTCCCTACAATGAGCAGTTCTTC	CASNLGGALPYNEQFF
NA	TRBV20-1	NA	TRBJ2-4	TGCAGTGCTAATGCGCATTCTCCCGCTCTGGCCAAAAACATTCAGTACTTC	CSANAHSPALAKNIQYF
few	TRBV6-1	TRBD2	TRBJ2-6	TGTGCCAGCAGCCTCACTAGCGGGAGGGTTAGTGGGGCTGGGGCCAACGTCCTGACTTTC	CASSLTSGRVSGAGANVLTF
NA	TRBV7-6	NA	TRBJ2-7	TGTGCCAGCAGCTTAGTGGCTAGCGCCTCCTACAATGAGCAGTACTTC	CASSLVASASYNEQYF
many	TRBV10-3	TRBD2	TRBJ2-5	TGTGCCACCGGGACTACCCAAGAGACCCAGTACTTC	CATGTTQETQYF
once	TRBV6-2/TRBV6-3	TRBD1	TRBJ2-4	TGTGCCAGCAGTTACACAGGGGCAAGGGCCAAAAACATTCAGTACTTC	CASSYTGARAKNIQYF
NA	TRBV4-1	NA	TRBJ2-3	TGCGCCAGCAGCCGCCCCCAGGGGAGTTCCCCAGATACGCAGTATTTT	CASSRPQGSSPDTQYF
few	TRBV12-3/TRBV12-4	TRBD2	TRBJ2-3	TGTGCCAGCAGTTCCGGACTAGCGCGAAGCACAGATACGCAGTATTTT	CASSSGLARSTDTQYF
few	TRBV28	NA	TRBJ2-3	TGTGCCAGCAAACCCGGGGACTTCACAGATACGCAGTATTTT	CASKPGDFTDTQYF
NA	TRBV2	NA	TRBJ1-2	TGTGCCAGCAGTATCAGCTATGGCTACACCTTC	CASSISYGYTF
few	TRBV20-1	NA	TRBJ2-1	TGCAGTGCGAAGGTTGGGTTTAATGAGCAGTTCTTC	CSAKVGFNEQFF
NA	TRBV6-1	TRBD2	TRBJ2-5	TGTGCCAGCAGTGAACGACTAGCGGGGGCTAGGGAGACCCAGTACTTC	CASSERLAGARETQYF
NA	TRBV2	TRBD2	TRBJ2-1	TGTGCCAGCAGTGACGGGCGGGGGGGCACCCACAATGAGCAGTTCTTC	CASSDGRGGTHNEQFF
NA	TRBV7-8	TRBD2	TRBJ2-1	TGTGCCAGCAGCTTAGGGGGGACTAGCGGGAGTAATGAGCAGTTCTTC	CASSLGGTSGSNEQFF
NA	TRBV7-3	NA	TRBJ2-5	TGTGCCAGCAGCTCGAGCCTAGGAAACCAAGAGACCCAGTACTTC	CASSSSLGNQETQYF
NA	TRBV27	NA	TRBJ1-5	TGTGCCAGCAGCCCCCTTGCAGGGAGTCGCAATCAGCCCCAGCATTTT	CASSPLAGSRNQPQHF
few	TRBV9	TRBD2	TRBJ2-7	TGTGCCAGCAGCGTAGGCGTGACTAGCGTCCACGAGCAGTACTTC	CASSVGVTSVHEQYF
few	TRBV5-1	NA	TRBJ2-4	TGCGCCAGCAGCCCCCAGGGGAAAACCGGGACCCAACTTACGAAGCAGTACTTC	CASSPQGKTGTQLTKQYF
once	TRBV27	TRBD2	TRBJ2-2	TGTGCCAGCAGTGTACTAGCGGGAGTCGACACCGGGGAGCTGTTTTTT	CASSVLAGVDTGELFF
NA	TRBV5-1	TRBD1	TRBJ1-4	TGCGCCAGCAGCCGACAGGGGGTCTCGGAAAAACTGTTTTTT	CASSRQGVSEKLFF
few	TRBV13	NA	TRBJ2-7	TGTGCCAGCAGCTTAGGCGGACAGCGCTCCTACGAGCAGTACTTC	CASSLGGQRSYEQYF
NA	TRBV2	TRBD2	TRBJ2-5	TGTGCCAGCAGTGGAGATAGCGGGAGGGCCTTCGGGACCCAGTACTTC	CASSGDSGRAFGTQYF
NA	TRBV6-5	TRBD1	TRBJ1-2	TGTGCCAGCAGTTACCGGGTCCCGGGACAGGGCTCCTATGGCGACACCTTC	CASSYRVPGQGSYGDTF
few	TRBV5-1	NA	TRBJ2-7	TGCGCCAGCAGCTCATCCCAACTACAGGCGCACTACGAGCAGTACTTC	CASSSSQLQAHYEQYF
NA	TRBV5-1	TRBD1	TRBJ1-1	TGCGCCAGCAGCGGTAAGACCGTTCCGGAGACAGGGGTATTTGACACTGAAGCTTTCTTT	CASSGKTVPETGVFDTEAFF
NA	TRBV4-1	NA	TRBJ2-5	TGCGCCAGCAGCGCTACGCCGGCCGCGCGTGAGCAGTACTTC	CASSATPAAREQYF
few	TRBV7-3	NA	TRBJ2-3	TGTGCCAGCCGATTAGGGGGCACAGATACGCAGTATTTT	CASRLGGTDTQYF
few	TRBV12-3/TRBV12-4	TRBD2	TRBJ2-1	TGTGCCAGCAGTTCTAGCGGGAGGGCCGAAAGGCAGTTCTTC	CASSSSGRAERQFF